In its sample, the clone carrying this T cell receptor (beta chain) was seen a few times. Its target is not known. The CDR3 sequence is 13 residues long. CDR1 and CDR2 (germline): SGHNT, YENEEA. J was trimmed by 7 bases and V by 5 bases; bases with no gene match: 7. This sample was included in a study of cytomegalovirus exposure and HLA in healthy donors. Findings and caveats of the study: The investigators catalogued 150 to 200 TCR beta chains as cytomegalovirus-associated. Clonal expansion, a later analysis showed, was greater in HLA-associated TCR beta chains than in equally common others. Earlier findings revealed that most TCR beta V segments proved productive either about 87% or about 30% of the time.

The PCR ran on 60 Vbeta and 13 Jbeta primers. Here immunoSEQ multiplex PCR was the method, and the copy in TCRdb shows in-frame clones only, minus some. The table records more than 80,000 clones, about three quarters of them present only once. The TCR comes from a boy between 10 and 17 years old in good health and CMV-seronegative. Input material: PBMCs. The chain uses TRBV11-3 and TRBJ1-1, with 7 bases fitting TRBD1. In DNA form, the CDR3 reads TGTGCCAGCAGCCATACAGGGGTGGGTGAAGCTTTCTTT. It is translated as CASSHTGVGEAFF.